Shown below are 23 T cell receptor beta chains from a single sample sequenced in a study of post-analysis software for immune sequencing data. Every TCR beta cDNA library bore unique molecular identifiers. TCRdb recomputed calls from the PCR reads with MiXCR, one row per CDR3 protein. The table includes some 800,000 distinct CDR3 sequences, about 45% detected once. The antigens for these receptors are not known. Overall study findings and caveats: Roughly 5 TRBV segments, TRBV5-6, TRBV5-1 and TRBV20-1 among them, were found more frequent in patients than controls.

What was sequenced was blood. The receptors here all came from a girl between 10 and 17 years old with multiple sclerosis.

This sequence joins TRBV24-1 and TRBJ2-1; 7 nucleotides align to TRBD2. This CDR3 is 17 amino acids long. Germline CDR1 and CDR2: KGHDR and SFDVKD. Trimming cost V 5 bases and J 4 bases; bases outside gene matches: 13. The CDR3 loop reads CATSGRVRAGTYNEQFF. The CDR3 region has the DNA TGTGCCACCAGTGGAAGGGTCCGAGCGGGAACATACAATGAGCAGTTCTTC.

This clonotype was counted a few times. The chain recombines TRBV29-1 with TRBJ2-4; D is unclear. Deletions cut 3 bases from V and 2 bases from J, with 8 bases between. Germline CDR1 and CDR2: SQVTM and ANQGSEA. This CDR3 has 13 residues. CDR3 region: CSVDVGSKNIQYF. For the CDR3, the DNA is TGCAGCGTTGACGTAGGGTCCAAAAACATTCAGTACTTC.

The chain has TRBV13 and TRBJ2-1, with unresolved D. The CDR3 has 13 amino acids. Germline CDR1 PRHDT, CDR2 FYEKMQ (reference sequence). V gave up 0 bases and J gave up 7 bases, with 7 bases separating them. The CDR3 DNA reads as TGTGCCAGCAGCTTAGGCGCCCAAAATGAGCAGTTCTTC. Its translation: CASSLGAQNEQFF.

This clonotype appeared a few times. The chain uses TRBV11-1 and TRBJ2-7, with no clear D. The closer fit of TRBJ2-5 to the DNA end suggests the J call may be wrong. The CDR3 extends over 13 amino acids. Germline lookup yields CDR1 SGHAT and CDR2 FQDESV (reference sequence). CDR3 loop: CASSLLPRETQYF. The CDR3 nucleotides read TGTGCCAGCAGCTTACTCCCCCGGGAGACCCAGTACTTC.

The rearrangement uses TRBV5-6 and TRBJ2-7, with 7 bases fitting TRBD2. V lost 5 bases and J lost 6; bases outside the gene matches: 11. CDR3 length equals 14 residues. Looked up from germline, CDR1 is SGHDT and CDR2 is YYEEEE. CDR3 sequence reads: CASRPWGGACEQYF. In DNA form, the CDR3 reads TGTGCCAGCAGACCATGGGGGGGAGCCTGCGAGCAGTACTTC.

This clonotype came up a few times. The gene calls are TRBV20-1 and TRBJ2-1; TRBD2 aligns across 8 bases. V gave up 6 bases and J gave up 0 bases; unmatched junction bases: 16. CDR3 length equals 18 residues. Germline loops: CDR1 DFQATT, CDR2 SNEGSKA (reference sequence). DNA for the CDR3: TGCAGTGCCCAGGGACGGCACCTGAGCGGGAGCTCCTACAATGAGCAGTTCTTC. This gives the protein CSAQGRHLSGSSYNEQFF.

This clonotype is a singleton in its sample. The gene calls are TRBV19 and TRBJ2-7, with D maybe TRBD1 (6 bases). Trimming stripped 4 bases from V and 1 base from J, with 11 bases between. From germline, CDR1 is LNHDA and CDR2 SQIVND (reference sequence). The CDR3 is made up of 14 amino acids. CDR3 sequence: CASSTDRQSYEQYF. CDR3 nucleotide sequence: TGTGCCAGTAGTACGGACAGACAGTCCTACGAGCAGTACTTC.

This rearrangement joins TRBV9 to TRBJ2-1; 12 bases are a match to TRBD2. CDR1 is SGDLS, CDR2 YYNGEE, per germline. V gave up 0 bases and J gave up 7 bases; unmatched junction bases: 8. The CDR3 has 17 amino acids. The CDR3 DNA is TGTGCCAGCAGCGTAGACCTAGCGGGAGGGCTTTTAAATGAGCAGTTCTTC. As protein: CASSVDLAGGLLNEQFF.

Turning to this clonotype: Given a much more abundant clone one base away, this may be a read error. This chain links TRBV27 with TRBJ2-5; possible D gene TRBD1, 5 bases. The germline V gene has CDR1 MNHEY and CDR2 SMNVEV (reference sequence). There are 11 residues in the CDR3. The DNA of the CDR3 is TGTGCCGGCAGGGTAAAAGAGACCCAGTACTTC. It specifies CAGRVKETQYF.

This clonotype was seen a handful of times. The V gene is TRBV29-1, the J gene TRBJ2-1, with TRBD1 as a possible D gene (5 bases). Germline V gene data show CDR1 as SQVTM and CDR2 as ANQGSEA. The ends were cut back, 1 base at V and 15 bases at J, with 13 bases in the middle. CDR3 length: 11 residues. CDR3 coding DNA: TGCAGCGTTGAAGGGGGCCAGTCGGGGTTCTTC. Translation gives CSVEGGQSGFF.

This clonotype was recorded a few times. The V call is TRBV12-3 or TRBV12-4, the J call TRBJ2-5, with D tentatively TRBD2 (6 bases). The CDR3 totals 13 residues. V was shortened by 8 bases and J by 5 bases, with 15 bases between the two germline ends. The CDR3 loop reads CASGMGLAETQYF. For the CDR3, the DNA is TGTGCCAGCGGGATGGGACTGGCGGAGACCCAGTACTTC.

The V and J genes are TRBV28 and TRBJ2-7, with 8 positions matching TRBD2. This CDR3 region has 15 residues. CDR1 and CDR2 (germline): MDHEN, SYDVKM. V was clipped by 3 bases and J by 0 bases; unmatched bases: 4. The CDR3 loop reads CASSFGGANSYEQYF. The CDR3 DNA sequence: TGTGCCAGCAGTTTCGGGGGGGCCAACTCCTACGAGCAGTACTTC.

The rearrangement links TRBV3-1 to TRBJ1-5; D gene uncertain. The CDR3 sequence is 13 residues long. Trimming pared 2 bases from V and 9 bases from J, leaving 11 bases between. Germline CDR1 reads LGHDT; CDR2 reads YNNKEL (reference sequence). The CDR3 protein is CASSQTGSPPQHF. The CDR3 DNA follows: TGTGCCAGCAGCCAAACCGGGAGCCCGCCCCAGCATTTT.

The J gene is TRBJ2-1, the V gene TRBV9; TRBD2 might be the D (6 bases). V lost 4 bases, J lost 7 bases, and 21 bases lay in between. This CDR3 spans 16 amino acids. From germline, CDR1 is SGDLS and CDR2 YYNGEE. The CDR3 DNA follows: TGTGCCAGCAGCCCCGGGGGAGAGGGCCGGTGGAATGAGCAGTTCTTC. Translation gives CASSPGGEGRWNEQFF. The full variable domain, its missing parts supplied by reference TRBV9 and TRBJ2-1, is DSGVTQTPKHLITATGQRVTLRCSPRSGDLSVYWYQQSLDQGLQFLIQYYNGEERAKGNILERFSAQQFPDLHSELNLSSLELGDSALYFCASSPGGEGRWNEQFFGPGTRLTVL.

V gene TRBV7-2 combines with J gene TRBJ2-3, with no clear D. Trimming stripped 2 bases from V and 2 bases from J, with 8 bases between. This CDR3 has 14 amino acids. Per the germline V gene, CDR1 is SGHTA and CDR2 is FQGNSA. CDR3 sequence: CASSLKAYTDTQYF. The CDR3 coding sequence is TGTGCCAGCAGCTTAAAGGCGTACACAGATACGCAGTATTTT.

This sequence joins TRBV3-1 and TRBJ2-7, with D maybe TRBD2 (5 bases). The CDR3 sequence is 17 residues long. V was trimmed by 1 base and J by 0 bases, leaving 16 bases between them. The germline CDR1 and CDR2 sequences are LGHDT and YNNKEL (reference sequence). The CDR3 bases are TGTGCCAGCAGCCAAGTATTCCAGCGGACGAGCTCCTACGAGCAGTACTTC. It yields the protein CASSQVFQRTSSYEQYF.

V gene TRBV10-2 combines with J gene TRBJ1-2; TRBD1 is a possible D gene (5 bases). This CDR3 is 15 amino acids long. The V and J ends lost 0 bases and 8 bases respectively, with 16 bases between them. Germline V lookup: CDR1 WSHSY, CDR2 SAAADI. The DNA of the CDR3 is TGCGCCAGCAGTGAGTCGATCAGCAGGGTCGGCGGCTACACCTTC. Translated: CASSESISRVGGYTF.

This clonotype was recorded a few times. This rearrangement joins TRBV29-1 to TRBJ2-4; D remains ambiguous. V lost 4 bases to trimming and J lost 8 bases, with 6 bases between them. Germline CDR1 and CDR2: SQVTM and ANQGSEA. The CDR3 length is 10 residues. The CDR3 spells CSVVWDIQYF. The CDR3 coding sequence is TGCAGCGTTGTTTGGGACATTCAGTACTTC.

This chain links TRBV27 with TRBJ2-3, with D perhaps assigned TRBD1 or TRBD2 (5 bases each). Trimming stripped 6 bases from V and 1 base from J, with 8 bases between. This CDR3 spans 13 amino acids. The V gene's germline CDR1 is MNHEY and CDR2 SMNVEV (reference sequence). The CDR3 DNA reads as TGTGCCAGCAGGATGGGGGGCACAGATACGCAGTATTTT. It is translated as CASRMGGTDTQYF.

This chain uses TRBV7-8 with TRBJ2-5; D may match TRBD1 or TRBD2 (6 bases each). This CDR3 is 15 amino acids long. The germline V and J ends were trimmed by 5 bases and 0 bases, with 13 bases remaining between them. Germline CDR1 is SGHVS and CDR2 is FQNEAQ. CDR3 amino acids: CASSTQGGYQETQYF. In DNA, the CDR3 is TGTGCCAGCAGCACGCAAGGGGGGTACCAAGAGACCCAGTACTTC. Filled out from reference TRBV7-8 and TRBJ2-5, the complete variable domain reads GAGVSQSPRYKVAKRGQDVALRCDPISGHVSLFWYQQALGQGPEFLTYFQNEAQLDKSGLPSDRFFAERPEGSVSTLKIQRTQQEDSAVYLCASSTQGGYQETQYFGPGTRLLVL.

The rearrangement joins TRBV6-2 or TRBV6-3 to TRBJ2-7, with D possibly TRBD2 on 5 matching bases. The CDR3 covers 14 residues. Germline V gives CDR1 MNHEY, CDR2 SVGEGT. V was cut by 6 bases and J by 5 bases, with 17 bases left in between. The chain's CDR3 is CASRNYLATNEQYF. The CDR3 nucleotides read TGTGCCAGCAGAAACTATCTAGCTACCAACGAGCAGTACTTC.

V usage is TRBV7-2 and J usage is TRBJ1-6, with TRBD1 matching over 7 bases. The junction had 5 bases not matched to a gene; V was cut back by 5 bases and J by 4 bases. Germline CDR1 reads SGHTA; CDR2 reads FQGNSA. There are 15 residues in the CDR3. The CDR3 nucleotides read TGTGCCAGCAGCCTATCGGGACAGTATAATTCACCCCTCCACTTT. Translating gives CASSLSGQYNSPLHF. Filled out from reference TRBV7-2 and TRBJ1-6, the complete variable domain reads GAGVSQSPSNKVTEKGKDVELRCDPISGHTALYWYRQSLGQGLEFLIYFQGNSAPDKSGLPSDRFSAERTGGSVSTLTIQRTQQEDSAVYLCASSLSGQYNSPLHFGNGTRLTVT.

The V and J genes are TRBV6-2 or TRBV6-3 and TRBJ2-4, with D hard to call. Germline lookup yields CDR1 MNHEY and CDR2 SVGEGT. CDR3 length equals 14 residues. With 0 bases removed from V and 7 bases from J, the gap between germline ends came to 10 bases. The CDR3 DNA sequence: TGTGCCAGCAGTTACTCGATCAATGGGAACATTCAGTACTTC. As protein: CASSYSINGNIQYF.